The following is a T cell receptor (beta chain) sequence with its context. These data originate in a study of blood T cell repertoires in COVID-19. Sequencing used immunoSEQ multiplex PCR; TCRdb keeps in-frame clones, though not all of them. This table has around 380,000 clones, approximately 80% appearing once. The CDR3 totals 14 residues. V was trimmed by 4 bases and J by 2 bases, leaving 11 bases between them. Germline V gene lookup returns CDR1 LNHDA and CDR2 SQIVND (reference sequence). Sequenced input: peripheral blood. The rearrangement uses TRBV19 and TRBJ1-2; weak D call: TRBD1 (6 bases). The receptor's source is a human donor with acute or convalescent COVID-19. The donor label of this sample is uncertain. The chain's CDR3 is CASSTDRRNYGYTF. CDR3 nucleotides: TGTGCCAGTAGTACGGACAGACGAAACTATGGCTACACCTTC.